Each of the 32 T cell receptor beta chains below was sequenced from the same sample in a study of tumor-infiltrating lymphocytes in primary liver carcinoma. RNA was extracted from whole blood without cell sorting, alongside germline DNA. The investigators made TCR beta cDNA from about 500 ng total RNA, using a constant-region primer. Three nested multiplex PCR rounds of slightly modified ARM-PCR generated TCR beta libraries. The opening two PCR rounds, nine to eleven cycles each, paired TRBV1-TRBV30 forward primers with a C-beta reverse primer. Each CDR3 protein gets one entry after TCRdb re-called the multiplex PCR reads with MiXCR. Of around 210,000 distinct CDR3 sequences in the sample, almost 65% were seen once. Sequencing input: peripheral blood. The receptor source for this set is an older woman with primary liver carcinoma and hepatitis B virus infection.

A single count supports this clonotype. CDR3 DNA sequence: TGTGCCAGCAGCTTAGTTGGGGCTAACGGGAGTAATGAGCAGTTCTTC. It specifies CASSLVGANGSNEQFF. This sequence joins TRBV7-8 and TRBJ2-1; the D gene is possibly TRBD2 (6 bases). Germline CDR1 SGHVS, CDR2 FQNEAQ. CDR3 length: 16 residues. Trimming cost V 1 base and J 7 bases, with 17 bases left between them.

This clonotype was seen ten or more times. This rearrangement joins TRBV12-3 or TRBV12-4 to TRBJ2-1; TRBD2 might be the D (7 bases). Between the trimmed V and J ends, which lost 7 bases and 4 bases, there was a span of 17 bases. CDR3 length: 15 amino acids. The CDR3 reads CASKGGGQKYNEQFF. As DNA, the CDR3 is TGTGCCAGCAAAGGGGGGGGGCAGAAGTACAATGAGCAGTTCTTC.

Turning to this clonotype: One junction end does not reproduce the germline sequence, and a read error may be involved. The gene calls are TRBV11-2 and TRBJ2-1; D might be TRBD1 or TRBD2, each matching 5 bases. Germline V gene sequence: CDR1 SGHAT, CDR2 FQNNGV. The CDR3 extends over 16 amino acids. For the CDR3, the DNA is TGTGCCAGCGGCTTAGTCGGGGCGGTAGCCTACAATGGGCAGTTCTTC. It yields the protein CASGLVGAVAYNGQFF. The full variable domain, its missing parts supplied by reference TRBV11-2 and TRBJ2-1, is EAGVAQSPRYKIIEKRQSVAFWCNPISGHATLYWYQQILGQGPKLLIQFQNNGVVDDSQLPKDRFSAERLKGVDSTLKIQPAKLEDSAVYLCASGLVGAVAYNGQFFGPGTRLTVL.

This clonotype was seen a few times. The chain joins TRBV5-1 to TRBJ1-1, with TRBD1 identical over 8 bases. The V gene's germline CDR1 is SGHRS and CDR2 YFSETQ. CDR3 length: 15 residues. The V and J ends lost 5 bases and 5 bases, in that order; junction bases with no gene match: 11. DNA of the CDR3: TGCGCCAGCAGAGTAGGGGGGACAGGAGGAACTGAAGCTTTCTTT. As protein: CASRVGGTGGTEAFF.

This clonotype has a count of ten or more. The chain combines TRBV4-1 with TRBJ1-1; D gene uncertain. The V and J ends lost 0 bases and 3 bases respectively, with 2 bases between them. The CDR3 runs to 12 residues. The germline V gene encodes CDR1 MGHRA and CDR2 YSYEKL. The CDR3 DNA reads TGCGCCAGCAGCCAAGACCACACTGAAGCTTTCTTT. Protein sequence: CASSQDHTEAFF.

About this clonotype itself: This clone may be a read error of a much larger clone one base away. The V gene is TRBV5-5, the J gene TRBJ1-2; D is ambiguous. V gave up 2 bases and J gave up 8 bases, with 19 bases separating them. The CDR3 spans 15 residues. Germline CDR1 is SGHKS and CDR2 is YYEKEE (reference sequence). In nucleotides, the CDR3 is TGTGCCAGCAGCTTAATGATATCGGTTGAGCGGGGCTACACCTTC. Amino acids: CASSLMISVERGYTF.

Of note for this clonotype: One end of the junction varies from germline; a read error may be responsible. The genes are TRBV5-6 and TRBJ2-2; TRBD2 matches at 12 bases. The CDR3 spans 15 residues. The germline CDR1 and CDR2 sequences are SGHDT and YYEEEE. Here the CDR3 DNA reads TGTGCCAGCAGTCCCCTAGCGGGAGGGCCCCGGGAGCTGTCTTTT. The encoded protein is CASSPLAGGPRELSF. The complete variable domain, with remaining parts taken from reference TRBV5-6 and TRBJ2-2, reads DAGVTQSPTHLIKTRGQQVTLRCSPKSGHDTVSWYQQALGQGPQFIFQYYEEEERQRGNFPDRFSGHQFPNYSSELNVNALLLGDSALYLCASSPLAGGPRELSFGEGSRLTVL.

This clonotype occurred a few times. The J gene is TRBJ1-2, the V gene TRBV5-1; D unresolved. There are 11 residues in the CDR3. V dropped 0 bases and J dropped 13 bases, with 10 bases sitting between them. In germline, CDR1 is SGHRS, CDR2 YFSETQ. The DNA for the CDR3 is TGCGCCAGCAGCTTGGGACCGACTGTCACCTTC. Translated, it gives CASSLGPTVTF.

This clonotype was seen only a few times. A much larger clone sits a single nucleotide away, making a read error possible. The CDR3 DNA reads TGTGCCAGCAGTTTGTCTGGCAGACCAGGTCACAATGAGCGGTTCTTC. This translates into CASSLSGRPGHNERFF. The chain couples TRBV12-3 or TRBV12-4 to TRBJ2-1; unclear D gene. CDR3 length: 16 residues.

As concerns this clonotype: A much larger clone is a single base away; this may be a read error. The genes are TRBV6-1 and TRBJ2-1; D is ambiguous. CDR1 is MNHNS, CDR2 SASEGT, per germline. This CDR3 contains 14 residues. The CDR3 DNA sequence: TGTGCCAGCGGTGAAAGAACAGCCGCAAATGAGCAGTTCTTC. Encoded protein: CASGERTAANEQFF.

For this clonotype: With a much larger clone just one base away, this may be a read error. The V call is TRBV4-2, the J call TRBJ2-3; possible D gene TRBD2, 6 bases. Germline V gene sequence: CDR1 LGHNA, CDR2 YNFKEQ. The CDR3 has 17 residues. The CDR3 nucleotides read TGTGCCAGGAGCCAAGAAGGAACGGGAGTCGGCACAGATACGCAGTATTTT. Amino acids: CARSQEGTGVGTDTQYF.

To note about this clonotype: The junction does not match germline at one end; this may be a read error. This chain connects TRBV11-2 to TRBJ2-2; 9 bases map to TRBD2. The CDR3 runs 16 residues. The germline gives CDR1 SGHAT, CDR2 FQNNGV. In DNA form, the CDR3 reads TGTGCCAACAGCTTAGGCCTACTAGCGGGCACCGGGGAGCTGTTTTTT. Its translation: CANSLGLLAGTGELFF. The variable domain in full, completed from reference TRBV11-2 and TRBJ2-2, reads EAGVAQSPRYKIIEKRQSVAFWCNPISGHATLYWYQQILGQGPKLLIQFQNNGVVDDSQLPKDRFSAERLKGVDSTLKIQPAKLEDSAVYLCANSLGLLAGTGELFFGEGSRLTVL.

This clonotype appeared once. The rearrangement uses TRBV11-2 and TRBJ2-1; TRBD2 aligns across 7 bases. The CDR3 has 18 amino acids. In germline, CDR1 is SGHAT, CDR2 FQNNGV. After removal of 3 bases from V and 0 bases from J, the junction contained 11 bases not matched to a gene. CDR3 in amino acids: CASSFKPSGYGSYNEQFF. The CDR3 nucleotides read TGTGCCAGCAGCTTTAAGCCTAGCGGATACGGCTCCTACAATGAGCAGTTCTTC.

The chain links TRBV11-2 to TRBJ2-7, with D possibly being TRBD1 (6 bases). The CDR3 extends over 14 amino acids. V gave up 7 bases and J gave up 0 bases, with 13 bases separating them. Germline CDR1 reads SGHAT; CDR2 reads FQNNGV. CDR3 nucleotides: TGTGCCAGCACCTGTTGGGGGCTCTCCTACGAGCAGTACTTC. Translating it yields CASTCWGLSYEQYF.

This clonotype was picked up many times. V and J are TRBV4-1 and TRBJ2-1; 11 bases agree with TRBD2. This CDR3 spans 14 amino acids. J lost 9 bases, V lost 1 base, and 2 bases had no gene match. In germline, CDR1 is MGHRA, CDR2 YSYEKL. DNA of the CDR3: TGCGCCAGCAGCCAAGGGGGACTAGCGGTTGAGCAGTTCTTC. Translated: CASSQGGLAVEQFF.

Comment on this clonotype: It may be a read error: a sequence one base away is much more abundant. The V gene is TRBV10-2, the J gene TRBJ2-2; D gene unclear. Trimming removed 0 bases at V and 7 bases at J, with 9 bases between. The CDR3 length is 14 residues. Germline V lookup: CDR1 WSHSY, CDR2 SAAADI. DNA for the CDR3: TGCGCCAGCAGTGAGTCGTTGTCTATCGGGGAGCTGTTTTTT. This sequence encodes CASSESLSIGELFF.

The V and J genes are TRBV11-2 and TRBJ1-5; a possible D gene is TRBD1 (6 bases). Trimming removed 4 bases from V and 7 bases from J, with 17 bases in between. Germline V CDR1 and CDR2: SGHAT, FQNNGV. This CDR3 spans 15 amino acids. DNA for the CDR3: TGTGCCAGCAGCTCCGGAACAGGGTGCTTACAGCCCCAGCATTTT. It encodes CASSSGTGCLQPQHF.

This clonotype was recorded at least ten times. V is TRBV6-2 or TRBV6-3 and J is TRBJ2-7; 11 bases agree with TRBD1. The CDR3 totals 17 residues. Germline CDR1 is MNHEY and CDR2 is SVGEGT. Losses at the gene ends were 7 bases for V and 3 bases for J; bases not matched to a gene: 14. The CDR3 loop is CASTPGQGASLYYEQYF. DNA for the CDR3: TGTGCCAGCACTCCAGGACAGGGGGCCTCCCTCTACTACGAGCAGTACTTC.

About this clonotype itself: One end of the junction is discordant with germline, which a read error may explain. The chain carries TRBV5-6 and TRBJ2-7; D unresolved. CDR1 and CDR2 from the germline V gene are SGHDT and YYEEEE. The CDR3 runs to 14 residues. The CDR3 protein is CARSLALSSYEQYF. The CDR3, as DNA: TGTGCCAGAAGCTTGGCATTGTCCTCCTACGAGCAGTACTTC.

The genes are TRBV7-9 and TRBJ2-1; either TRBD1 or TRBD2 may supply D (7 bases each). In germline, CDR1 is SEHNR, CDR2 FQNEAQ (reference sequence). Trimming removed 5 bases at V and 11 bases at J, with 13 bases between. CDR3 size: 12 residues. The CDR3, as DNA: TGTGCCAGCAGCCCAGGGGGAGGGAAGCAGTTCTTC. It codes for CASSPGGGKQFF.

About this clonotype: At one boundary the junction diverges from the germline segment, which might be a read error. CDR3 protein: CSGTGQLGSTQYF. The CDR3, as DNA: TGTAGCGGGACGGGACAACTAGGGAGTACGCAGTATTTT. The chain recombines TRBV29-1 with TRBJ2-3, with 8 nucleotides matching TRBD2. This CDR3 has 13 residues. Per the germline V gene, CDR1 is SQVTM and CDR2 is ANQGSEA.

Note on this clonotype: Mismatch with germline at one junction end may stem from a read error. The chain combines TRBV12-3 or TRBV12-4 with TRBJ1-2; D is unresolved. The CDR3 sequence is 14 residues long. CDR3 loop: CASRLSSSPMGCTF. The CDR3 bases are TGTGCCAGCAGGCTGAGCAGCTCCCCTATGGGCTGCACCTTC.

A remark on this clonotype: A much larger clone sits a single nucleotide away, making a read error possible. The chain has TRBV6-5 and TRBJ2-7; 7 bases fit TRBD2. The CDR3 has 15 residues. The V and J ends lost 5 bases and 9 bases, in that order; junction bases with no gene match: 16. The germline CDR1 and CDR2 sequences are MNHEY and SVGAGI. The CDR3 is CASSLLSGREGMQYF. CDR3 bases: TGTGCCAGCAGTCTCCTTAGCGGCAGGGAGGGGATGCAGTACTTC.

Comment on this clonotype: The germline gene is not matched at one end of the junction; a read error may be the cause. The chain carries TRBV6-6 and TRBJ2-4; 13 bases fit TRBD2. CDR1 and CDR2 from the germline V gene are MNHNY and SVGAGI (reference sequence). The CDR3 runs to 16 residues. This chain's CDR3 is CASKKGLAGAKDIRYF. The CDR3 nucleotides are TGTGCCAGCAAAAAAGGACTAGCGGGAGCCAAAGACATTCGGTACTTC.

The chain recombines TRBV10-3 with TRBJ2-1; D gene uncertain. This CDR3 has 11 amino acids. The ends were cut back, 4 bases at V and 10 bases at J, with 8 bases in the middle. CDR1 ENHRY and CDR2 SYGVKD come from the germline V gene. CDR3 in amino acids: CAISASREQFF. The CDR3 bases are TGTGCCATCAGTGCTTCTAGAGAGCAGTTCTTC.

The genes are TRBV28 and TRBJ2-1; D is possibly TRBD2 (6 bases). Germline CDR1 and CDR2: MDHEN and SYDVKM. The CDR3 has 15 amino acids. The V and J ends lost 6 bases and 0 bases respectively, with 12 bases between them. For the CDR3, the DNA is TGTGCCAGCAGCCGGGGGTTGGGCTCCTACAATGAGCAGTTCTTC. Protein: CASSRGLGSYNEQFF.

This chain connects TRBV28 to TRBJ2-7; a possible D gene is TRBD2 (6 bases). The germline V and J ends were trimmed by 8 bases and 3 bases, with 20 bases remaining between them. Germline V gene data show CDR1 as MDHEN and CDR2 as SYDVKM. This CDR3 is built from 15 residues. Written as DNA, the CDR3 is TGTGCCAGCGGACATGCGGGAATCGGAGGCTACGAGCAGTACTTC. It yields the protein CASGHAGIGGYEQYF.

This clonotype appeared a few times. A junction end diverges from the germline sequence, so it may reflect a read error. V and J are TRBV11-2 and TRBJ2-1; 10 bases line up with TRBD2. This CDR3 spans 16 amino acids. The germline CDR1 and CDR2 sequences are SGHAT and FQNNGV. The CDR3 is CASSSPGLAVYNELFF. The DNA for the CDR3 is TGTGCCAGCAGTTCTCCCGGACTAGCGGTGTACAATGAGCTGTTCTTC.

As concerns this clonotype: The junction departs from germline at one end; a sequencing error may be responsible. This sequence joins TRBV29-1 and TRBJ2-7; D is unresolved. Germline CDR1 is SQVTM and CDR2 is ANQGSEA. The CDR3 sequence is 11 residues long. CDR3 amino acids: CNVGGHLEQYF. The CDR3, as DNA: TGCAACGTTGGTGGCCACCTTGAGCAGTACTTC.

This clonotype was observed at least ten times. The chain employs TRBV4-2 and TRBJ1-2, with TRBD1 identical over 9 bases. Germline values: CDR1 LGHNA, CDR2 YNFKEQ. V was clipped by 3 bases and J by 0 bases; unmatched bases: 8. CDR3 length: 17 amino acids. CDR3 DNA sequence: TGTGCCAGCAGCCAGACCGGGACAGGGAATCCTAACTATGGCTACACCTTC. It yields the protein CASSQTGTGNPNYGYTF.

This clonotype was detected ten times or more. J is TRBJ1-5 and V is TRBV10-2; 9 bases are a match to TRBD1. Germline V gene data show CDR1 as WSHSY and CDR2 as SAAADI. The CDR3 is 15 amino acids. Losses at the gene ends were 8 bases for V and 4 bases for J; bases not matched to a gene: 9. CDR3 sequence reads: CASANRGQGNQPQHF. DNA for the CDR3: TGCGCCAGCGCCAACAGGGGGCAGGGGAATCAGCCCCAGCATTTT.

The chain couples TRBV5-5 to TRBJ2-3; 9 bases align to TRBD2. The junction had 5 bases not matched to a gene; V was cut back by 0 bases and J by 3 bases. The CDR3 runs 16 residues. CDR1 SGHKS and CDR2 YYEKEE come from the germline V gene (reference sequence). The CDR3 loop is CASSLGSSGRTDTQYF. As DNA, the CDR3 is TGTGCCAGCAGCTTGGGGAGTAGCGGGAGAACAGATACGCAGTATTTT.